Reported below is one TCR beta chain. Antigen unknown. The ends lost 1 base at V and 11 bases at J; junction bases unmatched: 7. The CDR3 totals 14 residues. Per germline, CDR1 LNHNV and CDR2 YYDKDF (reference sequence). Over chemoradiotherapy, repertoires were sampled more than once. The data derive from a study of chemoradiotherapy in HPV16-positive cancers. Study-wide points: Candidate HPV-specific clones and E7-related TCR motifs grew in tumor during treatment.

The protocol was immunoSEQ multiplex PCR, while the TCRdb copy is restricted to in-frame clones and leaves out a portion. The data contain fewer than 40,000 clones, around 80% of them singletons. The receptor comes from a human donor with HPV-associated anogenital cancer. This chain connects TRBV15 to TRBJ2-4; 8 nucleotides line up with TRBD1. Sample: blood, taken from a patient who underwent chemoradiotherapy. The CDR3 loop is CATSRGDRLTVQYF. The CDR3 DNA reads TGTGCCACCAGCAGAGGGGACAGGTTGACGGTTCAGTACTTC.